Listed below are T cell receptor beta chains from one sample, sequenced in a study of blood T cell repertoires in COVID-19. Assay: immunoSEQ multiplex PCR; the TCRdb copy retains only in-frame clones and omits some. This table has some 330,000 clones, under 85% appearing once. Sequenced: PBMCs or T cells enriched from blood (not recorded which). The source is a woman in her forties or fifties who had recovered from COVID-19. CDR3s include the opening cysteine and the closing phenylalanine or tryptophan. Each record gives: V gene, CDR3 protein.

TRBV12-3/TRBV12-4	CASSSYTEAFF
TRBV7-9	CASSSGAQPQHF
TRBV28	CASSSGLPYYNEQFF
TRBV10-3	CAINEDRGLTDTQYF
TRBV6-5	CASSRGGDGYTF
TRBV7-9	CASSESTGNEQFF
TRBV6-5	CASSPRVGPYGYTF
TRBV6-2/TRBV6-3	CASSRGNQPQHF
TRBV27	CASSWDTNQPQHF
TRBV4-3	CASSHGSAGNTGELFF
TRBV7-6	CASSLGQGRSYEQYF
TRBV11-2	CASSRDRGVSEAFF
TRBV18	CASSAAGGAVNTEAFF
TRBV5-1	CASSLEESGGTQYF
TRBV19	CASRRNNQPQHF
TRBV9	CASSPGLAGAYEQYF
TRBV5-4	CASSLDTTPNTEAFF
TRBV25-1	CASSRTGGNYGYTF
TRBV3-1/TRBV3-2	CASSQETSANNEQFF
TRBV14	CASSQDRDRGGRAFF
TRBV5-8	CASSLAGVTANTEAFF
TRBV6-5	CASSYQNYGYTF
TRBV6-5	CASRLQGSGNTIYF